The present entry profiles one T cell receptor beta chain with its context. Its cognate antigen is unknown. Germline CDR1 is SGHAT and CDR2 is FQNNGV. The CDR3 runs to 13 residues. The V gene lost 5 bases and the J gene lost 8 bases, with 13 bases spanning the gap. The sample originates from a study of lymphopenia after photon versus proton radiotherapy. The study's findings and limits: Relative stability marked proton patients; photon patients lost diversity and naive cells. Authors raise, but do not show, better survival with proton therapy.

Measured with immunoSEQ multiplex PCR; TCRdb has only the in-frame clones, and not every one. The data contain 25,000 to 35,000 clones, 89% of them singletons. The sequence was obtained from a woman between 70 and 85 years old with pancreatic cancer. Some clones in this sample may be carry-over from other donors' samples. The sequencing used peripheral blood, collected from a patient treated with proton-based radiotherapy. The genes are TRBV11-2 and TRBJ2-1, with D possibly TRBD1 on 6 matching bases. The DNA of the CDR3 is TGTGCCAGCAGCCCAACAGGGTTCGATGAGCAGTTCTTC. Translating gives CASSPTGFDEQFF.